The clone carrying this T cell receptor (beta chain) was seen more than once but under ten times. Its antigen remains unknown. This entry belongs to a study of beta chain features in type 1 diabetes. V lost 7 bases and J lost 6; bases outside the gene matches: 9. CDR1 is SEHNR and CDR2 is FQNEAQ in the germline V gene (reference sequence). There are 14 residues in the CDR3. Since all of the isolated RNA was reverse transcribed, expressed TCRB transcripts were what got sequenced. Assay used: immunoSEQ multiplex PCR; TCRdb lists only in-frame clones, some missing. Here the sample spans some 400,000 clones, over 13% being singletons. Study-level results: Because the template was cDNA, high-expressing cells might be over-represented.

The sequenced sample consisted of naive CD4+ T cells from blood. The sequence derives from a woman under 30 in good health. The chain couples TRBV7-9 to TRBJ2-3; 8 positions agree with TRBD2. The CDR3 here is CASTPPGGVDTQYF. As DNA, the CDR3 is TGTGCCAGCACCCCACCGGGGGGGGTCGATACGCAGTATTTT.